This T cell receptor beta chain is from a study of shared clonotypes between healthy human individuals. Sequencing was performed with immunoSEQ multiplex PCR; in TCRdb, only in-frame clones are kept and a portion is missing. The data show approximately 500,000 clones, with approximately 85% seen just once and 13% held by the top ten. The receptor was derived from a woman between 40 and 55 years old in good health. Some clones in this sample may be carry-over from other donors' samples. Sequencing was performed on PBMCs.

The CDR3 DNA follows: TGTGCCAGCAGTGAACTCCAGGGGGCGCAAACCGGGGAGCTGTTTTTT. Residues: CASSELQGAQTGELFF. The genes are TRBV28 and TRBJ2-2; 8 bases match TRBD1. Per germline, CDR1 MDHEN and CDR2 SYDVKM. This CDR3 region has 16 residues. V gave up 5 bases and J gave up 5 bases; unmatched junction bases: 10.